Detailed here is one TCR beta chain. Germline V lookup: CDR1 ENHRY, CDR2 SYGVKD. The CDR3 totals 13 residues. V was trimmed by 6 bases and J by 4 bases, leaving 11 bases between them. The source of the sample is a study of T-cell reconstitution after alpha-beta-depleted transplantation in children. Unique molecular identifiers were incorporated during preparation of the TCRbeta library. TCRdb re-called the PCR reads with MiXCR, one entry per CDR3 protein. The sample has about 610,000 distinct CDR3 sequences, 10% seen once; the top ten hold 4%. The chain is built from TRBV10-3 and TRBJ2-3; tentatively, D is TRBD2 (5 bases). This specimen was PBMCs from the stem cell graft donor, taken from the stem cell graft. This clonotype originated in a human donor who donated a stem cell graft to a child with acute myeloid leukemia. CDR3 amino acids: CAIRLSDSDTQYF. The CDR3 DNA follows: TGTGCCATCAGGCTATCGGACTCAGATACGCAGTATTTT.